This T cell receptor beta chain was observed in a study of shared clonotypes between healthy human individuals. Study-level findings and limits: Naive subsets tended to show greater estimated richness than memory subsets. Of the naive CD4 clonotypes, roughly 5.5% were shared across a few donors.

A remark on this clone: No antigen is known for it.

Trimming removed 2 bases from V and 7 bases from J; junction bases left unmatched: 5. CDR3 length: 15 residues. Germline V gives CDR1 MDHEN, CDR2 SYDVKM. Only in-frame clones appear in the TCRdb table, and some are missing; sequencing was by immunoSEQ multiplex PCR. The sample shows 2 million or so clones, approximately 94% of them seen only once. CD45RO-negative cells were positively selected for CCR7, leaving out terminally differentiated effector memory CD45RA+ cells. Adult Caucasians living in Nashville, Tennessee made up all of the donors. This TCR derives from a man in his late teens or twenties in good health. The rearrangement links TRBV28 to TRBJ2-1, with TRBD1 matching over 10 bases. Sequenced sample: naive CD8+ T cells sorted from blood. The CDR3 protein is CASSLIGTGVNEQFF. CDR3 nucleotide sequence: TGTGCCAGCAGTTTAATCGGGACAGGGGTAAATGAGCAGTTCTTC.